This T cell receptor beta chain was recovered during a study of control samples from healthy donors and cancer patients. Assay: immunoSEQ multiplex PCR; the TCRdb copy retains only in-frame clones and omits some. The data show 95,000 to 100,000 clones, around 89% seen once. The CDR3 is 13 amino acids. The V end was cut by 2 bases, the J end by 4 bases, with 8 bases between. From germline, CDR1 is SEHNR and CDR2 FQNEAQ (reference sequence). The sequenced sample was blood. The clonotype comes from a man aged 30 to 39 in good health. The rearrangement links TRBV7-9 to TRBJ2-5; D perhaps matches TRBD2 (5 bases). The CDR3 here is CASSLHAGETQYF. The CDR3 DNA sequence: TGTGCCAGCAGCTTACATGCGGGAGAGACCCAGTACTTC.